This T cell receptor beta chain was retrieved from a study of CD8 T cell repertoires and HIV-1 epitope variants. The CDR3 loop spans 15 amino acids. Germline CDR1 SGHDN, CDR2 FVKESK. V lost 0 bases, J lost 4 bases, and 12 bases lay in between. Assay: immunoSEQ multiplex PCR; the TCRdb copy retains only in-frame clones and omits some. The table records under 100,000 clones, 74% of them present only once. What was sequenced was uncultured baseline CD8+ T cells from peripheral blood mononuclear cells (PBMCs). The receptor was isolated from a male donor with HIV. This rearrangement joins TRBV14 to TRBJ1-1; D unclear. The CDR3 DNA sequence: TGTGCCAGCAGCCAAGAAATCGGACGGTTCACTGAAGCTTTCTTT. It translates to CASSQEIGRFTEAFF.